This TCR beta chain was captured in a study of OX40 agonist ivuxolimab in advanced cancers. With respect to the entire study: Ivuxolimab was an agonistic, fully human IgG2 monoclonal antibody directed against OX40 (CD134), a costimulatory receptor. Intravenous ivuxolimab was administered to patients every 2 weeks at six dose levels: 0.01, 0.1, 0.3, 1.5, 3 and 10 mg/kg. Among the approximately 50 dose-escalation patients, about 19 had hepatocellular carcinoma, roughly 15 melanoma, 9 renal cell carcinoma and 9 head and neck cancer. In the dose-escalation cohort, 82.7% of patients were male, and the mean age was around 60 years, with a range of about 23 to 85. Prior anti-PD-1, anti-PD-L1 or anti-CTLA-4 therapy was permitted, and about two fifths of dose-escalation patients had received checkpoint inhibitors. Partial responses were achieved by three dose-escalation patients, of whom one had hepatocellular carcinoma and two had cutaneous melanoma. The point of sequencing TCRbeta in the periphery was to test whether ivuxolimab changed TCR sequence diversity and drove clonal T-cell expansion. The paper describes the monotherapy dose-escalation part (N = 52 patients) of the phase I trial of ivuxolimab.

The trial excluded patients who had a history of autoimmune disease or who were on systemic immunosuppression. Peripheral blood for TCR sequencing was collected from all dose cohorts at baseline, on cycle 4 day 1, and on cycle 7 day 1. The samples were drawn from a first-in-human, open-label, multicenter phase I dose-escalation trial of ivuxolimab. Adults with locally advanced or metastatic melanoma, renal cell, hepatocellular, or head and neck squamous cell carcinoma were enrolled in the trial. CD4+ and CD8+ T cells were sorted separately from peripheral blood before TCR sequencing. The research as a whole found: The antigen specificity of the clonally expanded peripheral T cells was not determined. Clonal expansion of both CD4+ and CD8+ blood T cells was observed from baseline to week 6 at doses 0.1 to 3.0 mg/kg. In partial responders in the 0.1-3.0 mg/kg groups, normalized peripheral clonal expansion was found to be among the lowest, especially among CD8+ T cells. After ivuxolimab, expanded clones were on average more numerous among CD8+ T cells than among CD4+ T cells. Low levels of normalized T-cell clonal expansion were also seen in some nonresponding patients.

Concerning this clone itself: Its cognate antigen has yet to be identified. No per-base quality is available; no much larger clone lies one base away.

There are 15 amino acids in the CDR3, from cysteine to phenylalanine inclusive. Only the CDR3 DNA is retained, 45 bases long and in frame from the first base. Per the germline V gene, MNHNS is the CDR1 and SASEGT is the CDR2. V is cut by 4 bases and J by 2 bases, and the space between the germline ends is 12 bases. Genomic DNA was extracted from sorted cells for sequencing of the TCRbeta CDR3 region. The immunoSEQ Assay was used for sequencing of TCRbeta CDR3 regions. The table was pulled from immuneACCESS by TCRdb, which kept in-frame rearrangements only. Such tables lose some clones; where checked, under half of the loss comes from unresolved V genes, and the rest has no known cause. In this sample the table shows around 37,000 clones, roughly 83% of which occur a single time. The biggest ten clones account for around 20% of the sample.

The sequence joins TRBV6-1 to TRBJ1-5; the D gene is perhaps TRBD1, from 5 matching bases. The TCR comes from an adult with an advanced solid tumor such as melanoma, head and neck, liver or kidney cancer. The sample here was CD4+ or CD8+ T cells sorted from blood, taken in a trial of the OX40 agonist ivuxolimab. The sequenced DNA: TGTGCCAGCAGTGGAGAGGTGGGGGGCAATCAGCCCCAGCATTTT. Translated, it reads CASSGEVGGNQPQHF.